The entry below gives a single T cell receptor (beta chain) sequence along with its context. The naive CD8 fraction comprised CD45RO-negative cells positively selected for CCR7 and excluded terminally differentiated effector memory CD45RA+ cells. The data belong to a study of shared clonotypes between healthy human individuals. Here immunoSEQ multiplex PCR was the method, and the copy in TCRdb shows in-frame clones only, minus some. The sample consists of about 1,900,000 clones, less than 95% of them appearing once. Material for sequencing was naive CD8+ T cells sorted from blood. The clonotype originates from a man younger than 30 in good health.

The CDR3 DNA reads as TGTGCCAGCTCACCATGGGACAGGGCGAACACCGGGGAGCTGTTTTTT. The encoded protein is CASSPWDRANTGELFF. J is TRBJ2-2 and V is TRBV18; 9 bases line up with TRBD1. Germline V CDR1 and CDR2: KGHSH, LQKENI. Trimming removed 2 bases from V and 0 bases from J; junction bases left unmatched: 1. CDR3 length equals 16 residues.